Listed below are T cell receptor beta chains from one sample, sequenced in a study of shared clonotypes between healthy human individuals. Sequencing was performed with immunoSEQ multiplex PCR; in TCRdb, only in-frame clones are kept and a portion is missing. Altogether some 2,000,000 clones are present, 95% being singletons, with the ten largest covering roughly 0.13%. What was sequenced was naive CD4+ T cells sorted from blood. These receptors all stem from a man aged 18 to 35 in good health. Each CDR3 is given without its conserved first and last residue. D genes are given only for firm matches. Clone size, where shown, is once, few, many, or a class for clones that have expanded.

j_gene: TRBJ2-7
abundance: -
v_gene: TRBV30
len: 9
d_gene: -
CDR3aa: AWSETYEQY

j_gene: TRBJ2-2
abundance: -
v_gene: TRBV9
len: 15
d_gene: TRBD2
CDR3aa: ASSQLAGGPGTGELF

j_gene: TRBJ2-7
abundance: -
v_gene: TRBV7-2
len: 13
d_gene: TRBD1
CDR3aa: ASSPGQGYTYEQY

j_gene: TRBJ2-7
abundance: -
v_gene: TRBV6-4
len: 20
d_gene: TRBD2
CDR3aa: ASSDPPNSGTSGPSGAYEQY

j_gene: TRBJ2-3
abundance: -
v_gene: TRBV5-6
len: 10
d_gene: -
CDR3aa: ASSSNADTQY

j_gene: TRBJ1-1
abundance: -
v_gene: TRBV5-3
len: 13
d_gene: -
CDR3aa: ARSLGGSLNTEAF

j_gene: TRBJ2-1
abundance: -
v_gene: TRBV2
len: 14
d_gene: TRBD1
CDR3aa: ASSDRQGSSYNEQF

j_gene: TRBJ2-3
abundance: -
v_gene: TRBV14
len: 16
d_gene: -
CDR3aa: ASSHGNRRYSSTDTQY

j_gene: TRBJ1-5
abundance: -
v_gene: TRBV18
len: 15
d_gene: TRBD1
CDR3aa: ASSPPAGQGVYQPQH

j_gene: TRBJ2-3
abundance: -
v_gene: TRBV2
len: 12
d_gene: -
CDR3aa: ASIPGLSTDTQY

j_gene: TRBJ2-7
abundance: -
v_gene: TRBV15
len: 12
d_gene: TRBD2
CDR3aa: ATSNSGRAYEQY

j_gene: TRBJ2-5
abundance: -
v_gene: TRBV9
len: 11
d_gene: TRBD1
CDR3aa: ASSQGQQETQY

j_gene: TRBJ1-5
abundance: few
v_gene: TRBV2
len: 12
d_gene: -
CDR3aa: ASNREGLNQPQH

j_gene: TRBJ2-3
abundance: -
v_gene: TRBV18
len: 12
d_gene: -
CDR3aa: ASSRDLSTDTQY

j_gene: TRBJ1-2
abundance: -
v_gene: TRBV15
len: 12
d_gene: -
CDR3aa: ATSRDMGTYGYT

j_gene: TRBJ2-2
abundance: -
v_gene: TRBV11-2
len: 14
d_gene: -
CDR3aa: ASSPPGAVNTGELF

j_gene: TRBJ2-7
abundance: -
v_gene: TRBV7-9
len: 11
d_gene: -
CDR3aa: ASSKQGPYEQY

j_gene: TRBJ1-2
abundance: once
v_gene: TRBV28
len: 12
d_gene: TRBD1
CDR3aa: ASRPGTGIYGYT

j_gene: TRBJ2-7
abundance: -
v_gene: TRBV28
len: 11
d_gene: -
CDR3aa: ASSTGPSYEQY

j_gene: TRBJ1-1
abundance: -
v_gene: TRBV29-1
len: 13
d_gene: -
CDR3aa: SVEGGGGLNTEAF

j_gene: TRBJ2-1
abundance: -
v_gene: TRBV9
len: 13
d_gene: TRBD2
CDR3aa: ASSVVSGGGNEQF

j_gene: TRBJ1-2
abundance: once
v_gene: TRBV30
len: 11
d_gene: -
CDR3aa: AWSFGQWGGYT

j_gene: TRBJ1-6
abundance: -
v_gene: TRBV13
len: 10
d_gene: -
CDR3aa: ASRGWDSPLH

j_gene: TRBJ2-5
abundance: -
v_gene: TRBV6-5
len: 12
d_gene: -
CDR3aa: ASSFLQGGETQY

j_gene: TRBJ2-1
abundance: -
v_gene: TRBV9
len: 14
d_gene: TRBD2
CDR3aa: ASSAREAAGYNEQF

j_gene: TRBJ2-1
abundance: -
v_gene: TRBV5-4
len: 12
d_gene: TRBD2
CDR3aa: ASERGGLGNEQF

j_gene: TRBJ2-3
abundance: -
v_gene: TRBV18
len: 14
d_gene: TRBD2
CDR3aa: ASSPSLAGGGDTQY

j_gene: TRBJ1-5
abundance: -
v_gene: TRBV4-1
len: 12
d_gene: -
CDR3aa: ASSQDTSNQPQH

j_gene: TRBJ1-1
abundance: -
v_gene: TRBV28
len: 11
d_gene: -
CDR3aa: ASSPARQSEAF

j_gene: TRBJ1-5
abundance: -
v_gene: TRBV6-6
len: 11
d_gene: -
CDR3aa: ASSPPSVQPQH

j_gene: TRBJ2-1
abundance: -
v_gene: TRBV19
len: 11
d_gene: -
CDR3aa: ASSGSAYNEQF

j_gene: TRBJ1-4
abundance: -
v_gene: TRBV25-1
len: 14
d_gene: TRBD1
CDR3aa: ASSDLTRTGDEKLF